This TCR beta chain was found in a study of cytomegalovirus exposure and HLA in healthy donors. PCR employed 60 Vbeta and 13 Jbeta primers. Some clones are missing from TCRdb's copy, which holds only in-frame ones; the method was immunoSEQ multiplex PCR. The sample lists approximately 150,000 clones, roughly 80% occurring once. V gave up 2 bases and J gave up 5 bases; unmatched junction bases: 6. The CDR3 has 16 amino acids. CDR1 and CDR2 (germline): LNHDA, SQIVND (reference sequence). Sequenced input: PBMCs. The chain is built from TRBV19 and TRBJ2-2, with 9 bases identical to TRBD1. The sequence was collected from a woman between 35 and 50 years old in good health and CMV-seropositive. The CDR3 nucleotides read TGTGCCAGTAGTATACCGGGACAGGGCCGTACCGGGGAGCTGTTTTTT. Translation: CASSIPGQGRTGELFF. Based on the CDR3 plus reference TRBV19 and TRBJ2-2, the full variable domain is DGGITQSPKYLFRKEGQNVTLSCEQNLNHDAMYWYRQDPGQGLRLIYYSQIVNDFQKGDIAEGYSVSREKKESFPLTVTSAQKNPTAFYLCASSIPGQGRTGELFFGEGSRLTVL.